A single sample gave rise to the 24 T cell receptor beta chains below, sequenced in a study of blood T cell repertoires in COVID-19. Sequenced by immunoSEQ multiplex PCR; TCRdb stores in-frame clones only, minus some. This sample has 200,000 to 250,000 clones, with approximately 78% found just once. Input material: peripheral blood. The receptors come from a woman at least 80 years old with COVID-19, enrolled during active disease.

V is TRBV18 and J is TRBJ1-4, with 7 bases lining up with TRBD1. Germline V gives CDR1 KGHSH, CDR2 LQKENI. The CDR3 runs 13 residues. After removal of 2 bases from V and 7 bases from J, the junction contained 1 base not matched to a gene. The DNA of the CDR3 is TGTGCCAGCTCACCAGGGACAGCTGAAAAACTGTTTTTT. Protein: CASSPGTAEKLFF. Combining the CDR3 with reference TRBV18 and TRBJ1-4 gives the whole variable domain NAGVMQNPRHLVRRRGQEARLRCSPMKGHSHVYWYRQLPEEGLKFMVYLQKENIIDESGMPKERFSAEFPKEGPSILRIQQVVRGDSAAYFCASSPGTAEKLFFGSGTQLSVL.

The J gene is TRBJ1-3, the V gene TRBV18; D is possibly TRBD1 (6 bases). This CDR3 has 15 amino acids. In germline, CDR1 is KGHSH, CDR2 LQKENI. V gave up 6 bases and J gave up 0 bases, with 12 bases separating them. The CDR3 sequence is CASSRRGTSGNTIYF. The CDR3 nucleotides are TGTGCCAGCTCTCGTAGGGGGACCTCTGGAAACACCATATATTTT.

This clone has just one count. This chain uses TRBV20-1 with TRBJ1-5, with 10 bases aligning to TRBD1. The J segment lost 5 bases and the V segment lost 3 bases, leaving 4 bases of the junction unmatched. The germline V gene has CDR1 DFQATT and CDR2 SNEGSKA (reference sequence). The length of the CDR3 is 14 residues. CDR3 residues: CSASGDRGYQPQHF. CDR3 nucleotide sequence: TGCAGTGCTAGTGGGGACAGGGGTTATCAGCCCCAGCATTTT.

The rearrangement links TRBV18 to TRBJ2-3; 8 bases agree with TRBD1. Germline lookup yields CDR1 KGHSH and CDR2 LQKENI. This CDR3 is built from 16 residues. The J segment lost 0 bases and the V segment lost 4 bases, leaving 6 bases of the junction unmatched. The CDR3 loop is CASSRRQGQSTDTQYF. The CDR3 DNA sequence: TGTGCCAGCTCACGACGACAGGGGCAGAGCACAGATACGCAGTATTTT.

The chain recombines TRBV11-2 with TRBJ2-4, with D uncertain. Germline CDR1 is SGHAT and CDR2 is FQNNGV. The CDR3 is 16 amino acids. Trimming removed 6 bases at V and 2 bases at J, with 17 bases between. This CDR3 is CASSPTARATKNIQYF. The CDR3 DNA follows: TGTGCCAGCAGTCCAACGGCTAGAGCGACCAAAAACATTCAGTACTTC.

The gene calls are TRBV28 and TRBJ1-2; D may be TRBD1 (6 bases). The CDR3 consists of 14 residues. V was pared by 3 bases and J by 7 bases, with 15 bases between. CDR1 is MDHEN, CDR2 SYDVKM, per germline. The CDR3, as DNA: TGTGCCAGCAGTTTGAACAGGGTGGTGGGTGGCTACACCTTC. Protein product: CASSLNRVVGGYTF.

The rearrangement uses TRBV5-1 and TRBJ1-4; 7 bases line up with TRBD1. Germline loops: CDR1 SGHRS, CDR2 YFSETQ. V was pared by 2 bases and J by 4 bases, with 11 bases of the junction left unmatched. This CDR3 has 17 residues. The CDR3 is CASSFDAQGRYNEKLFF. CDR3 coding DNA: TGCGCCAGCAGCTTCGACGCACAGGGGCGGTATAATGAAAAACTGTTTTTT. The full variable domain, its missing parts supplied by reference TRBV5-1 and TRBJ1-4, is KAGVTQTPRYLIKTRGQQVTLSCSPISGHRSVSWYQQTPGQGLQFLFEYFSETQRNKGNFPGRFSGRQFSNSRSEMNVSTLELGDSALYLCASSFDAQGRYNEKLFFGSGTQLSVL.

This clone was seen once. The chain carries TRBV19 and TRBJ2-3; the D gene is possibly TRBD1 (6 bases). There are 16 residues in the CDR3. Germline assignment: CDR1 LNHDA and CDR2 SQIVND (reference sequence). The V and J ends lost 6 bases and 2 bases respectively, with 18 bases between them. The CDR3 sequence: CASRTGSLGATDTQYF. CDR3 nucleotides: TGTGCCAGTAGGACGGGCAGTCTGGGGGCCACAGATACGCAGTATTTT.

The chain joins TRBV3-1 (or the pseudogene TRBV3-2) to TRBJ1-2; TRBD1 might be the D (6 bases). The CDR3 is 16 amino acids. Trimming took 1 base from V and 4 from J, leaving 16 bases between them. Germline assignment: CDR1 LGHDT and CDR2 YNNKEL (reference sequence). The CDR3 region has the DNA TGTGCCAGCAGCCAAGGAGTAACAGGGAGCAGCTATGGCTACACCTTC. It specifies CASSQGVTGSSYGYTF.

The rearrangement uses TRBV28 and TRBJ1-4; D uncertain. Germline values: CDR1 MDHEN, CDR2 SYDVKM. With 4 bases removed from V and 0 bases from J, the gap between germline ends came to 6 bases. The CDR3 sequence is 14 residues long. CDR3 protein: CASSSPATNEKLFF. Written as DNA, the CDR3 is TGTGCCAGCAGTTCCCCTGCAACTAATGAAAAACTGTTTTTT.

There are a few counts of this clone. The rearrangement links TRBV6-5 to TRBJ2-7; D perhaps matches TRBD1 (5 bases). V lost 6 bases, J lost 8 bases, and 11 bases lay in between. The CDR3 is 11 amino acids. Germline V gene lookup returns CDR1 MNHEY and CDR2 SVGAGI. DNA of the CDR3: TGTGCCAGCAGGGGGCAGGCAAAGCAGTACTTC. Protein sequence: CASRGQAKQYF.

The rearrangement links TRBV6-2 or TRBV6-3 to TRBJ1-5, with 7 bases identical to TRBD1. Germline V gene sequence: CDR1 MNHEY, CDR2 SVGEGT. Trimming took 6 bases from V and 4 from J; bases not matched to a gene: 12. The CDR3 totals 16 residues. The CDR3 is CASRPTTGTRNQPQHF. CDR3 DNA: TGTGCCAGCAGGCCTACGACAGGGACTCGGAATCAGCCCCAGCATTTT.

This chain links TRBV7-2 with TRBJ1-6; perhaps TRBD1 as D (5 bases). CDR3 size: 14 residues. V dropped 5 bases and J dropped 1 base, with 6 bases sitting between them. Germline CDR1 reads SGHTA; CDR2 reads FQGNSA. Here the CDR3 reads CASSPGSYNSPLHF. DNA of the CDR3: TGTGCCAGCAGCCCAGGGTCCTATAATTCACCCCTCCACTTT.

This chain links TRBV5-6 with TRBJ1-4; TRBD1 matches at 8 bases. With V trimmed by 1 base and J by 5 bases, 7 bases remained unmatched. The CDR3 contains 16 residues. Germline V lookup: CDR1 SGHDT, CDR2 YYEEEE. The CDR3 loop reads CASSLYGDRLNEKLFF. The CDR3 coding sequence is TGTGCCAGCAGCTTGTATGGGGACAGGTTGAATGAAAAACTGTTTTTT.

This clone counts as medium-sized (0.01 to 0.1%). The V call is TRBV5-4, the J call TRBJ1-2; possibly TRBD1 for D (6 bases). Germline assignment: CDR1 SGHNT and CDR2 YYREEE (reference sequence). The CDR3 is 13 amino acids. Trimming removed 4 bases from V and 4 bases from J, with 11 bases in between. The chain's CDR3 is CASSATGTYGYTF. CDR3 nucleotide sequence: TGTGCCAGCAGCGCGACAGGTACCTATGGCTACACCTTC.

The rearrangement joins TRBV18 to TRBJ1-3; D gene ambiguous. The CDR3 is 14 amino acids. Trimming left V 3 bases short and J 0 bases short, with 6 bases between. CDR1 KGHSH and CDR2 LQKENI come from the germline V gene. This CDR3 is CASSPANSGNTIYF. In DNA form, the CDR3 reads TGTGCCAGCTCACCGGCAAACTCTGGAAACACCATATATTTT.

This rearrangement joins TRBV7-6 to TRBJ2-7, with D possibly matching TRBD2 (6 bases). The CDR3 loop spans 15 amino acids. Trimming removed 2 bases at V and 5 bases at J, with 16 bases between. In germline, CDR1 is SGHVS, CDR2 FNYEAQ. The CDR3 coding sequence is TGTGCCAGCAGCTTATCCGGGACTCCAACGGACGAGCAGTACTTC. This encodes CASSLSGTPTDEQYF.

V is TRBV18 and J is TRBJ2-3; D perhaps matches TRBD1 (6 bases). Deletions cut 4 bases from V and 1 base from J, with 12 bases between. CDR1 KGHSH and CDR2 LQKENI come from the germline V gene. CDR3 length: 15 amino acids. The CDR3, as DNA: TGTGCCAGCTCACAGGGGGTTGGAGGCACAGATACGCAGTATTTT. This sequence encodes CASSQGVGGTDTQYF.

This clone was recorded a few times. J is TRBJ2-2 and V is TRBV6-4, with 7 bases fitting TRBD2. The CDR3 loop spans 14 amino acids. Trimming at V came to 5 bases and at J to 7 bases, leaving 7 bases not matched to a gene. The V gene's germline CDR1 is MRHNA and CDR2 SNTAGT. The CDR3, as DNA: TGTGCCAGCAGTAGACTAGCTTCGGTCGGGGAGCTGTTTTTT. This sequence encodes CASSRLASVGELFF.

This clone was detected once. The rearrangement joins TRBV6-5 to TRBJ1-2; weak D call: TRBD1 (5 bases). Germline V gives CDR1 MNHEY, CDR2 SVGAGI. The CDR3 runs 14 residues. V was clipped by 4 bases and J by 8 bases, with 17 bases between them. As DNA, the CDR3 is TGTGCCAGCAGTTGGGAGGGGATCTCCGGGGGCTACACCTTC. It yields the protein CASSWEGISGGYTF.

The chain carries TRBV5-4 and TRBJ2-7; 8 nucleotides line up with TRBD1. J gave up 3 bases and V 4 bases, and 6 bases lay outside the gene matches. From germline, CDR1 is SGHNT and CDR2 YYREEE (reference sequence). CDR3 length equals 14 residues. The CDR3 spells CASSPRTGNYEQYF. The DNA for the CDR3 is TGTGCCAGCAGCCCCCGGACAGGGAACTACGAGCAGTACTTC.

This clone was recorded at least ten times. CDR3 protein: CASSPNRGYGYTF. As DNA, the CDR3 is TGTGCCAGTAGTCCCAACAGGGGCTATGGCTACACCTTC. The chain uses TRBV19 and TRBJ1-2; the match to TRBD1 covers 7 bases. This CDR3 is 13 amino acids long. V dropped 5 bases and J dropped 4; count of bases not matched to a gene: 4. Per germline, CDR1 LNHDA and CDR2 SQIVND (reference sequence).

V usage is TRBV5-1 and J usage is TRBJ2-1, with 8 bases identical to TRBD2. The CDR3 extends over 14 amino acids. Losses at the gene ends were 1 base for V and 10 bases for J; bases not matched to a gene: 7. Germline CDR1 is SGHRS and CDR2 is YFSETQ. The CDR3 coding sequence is TGCGCCAGCAGCTTGCCGGGAGGGGGGAGAGAGCAGTTCTTC. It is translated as CASSLPGGGREQFF.

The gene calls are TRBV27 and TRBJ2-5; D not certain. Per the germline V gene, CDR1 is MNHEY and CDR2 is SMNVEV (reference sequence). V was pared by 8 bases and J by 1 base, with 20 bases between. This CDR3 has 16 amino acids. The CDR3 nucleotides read TGTGCCAGCGGGCCCCACCTTATCACGAGCCAAGAGACCCAGTACTTC. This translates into CASGPHLITSQETQYF.